This TCR beta chain was sequenced in a study of STAT5B mutations in CD4+ large granular lymphocyte leukemia. Findings of the study overall: The CD4+ versus CD8+ T-LGLL clonality difference may reflect limited sample size. Without putative leukemic clones, patient CD4-sorted repertoires remained more clonal than healthy CD4+ repertoires. 8/27 top patient clones versus 2/35 control clones were TRBV06-family.

This clone was counted only a few times. Its antigen remains unknown. Profiling relied on immunoSEQ multiplex PCR, and the TCRdb table lists in-frame clones only, not all of them. Seen here are some 51,000 clones, around 81% observed once, and the top ten hold 0.35% to 0.4%. Controls came from buffy coats of healthy blood donors. The CDR3 spans 15 residues. V gave up 0 bases and J gave up 1 base, with 7 bases separating them. CDR1 and CDR2 from the germline V gene are SGHNT and YYREEE (reference sequence). Sequencing used CD4+ T cells from blood buffy coats. The rearrangement links TRBV5-4 to TRBJ2-2; D may be TRBD2 (5 bases). The sequence came from a human donor in good health. CDR3 region: CASSLDGENTGELFF. The CDR3 coding sequence is TGTGCCAGCAGCTTGGACGGGGAGAACACCGGGGAGCTGTTTTTT.